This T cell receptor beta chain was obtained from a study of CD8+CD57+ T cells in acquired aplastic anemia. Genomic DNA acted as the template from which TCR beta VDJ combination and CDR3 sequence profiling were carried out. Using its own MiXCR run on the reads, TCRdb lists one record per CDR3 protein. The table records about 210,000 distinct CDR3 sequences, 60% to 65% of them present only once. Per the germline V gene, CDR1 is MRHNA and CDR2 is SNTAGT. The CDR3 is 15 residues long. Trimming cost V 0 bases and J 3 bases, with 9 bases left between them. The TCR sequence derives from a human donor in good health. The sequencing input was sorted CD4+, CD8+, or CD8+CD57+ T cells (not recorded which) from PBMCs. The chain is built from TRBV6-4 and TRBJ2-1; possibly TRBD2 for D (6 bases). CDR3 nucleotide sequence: TGTGCCAGCAGTGACTCCCCGGGGGTCTACAATGAGCAGTTCTTC. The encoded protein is CASSDSPGVYNEQFF.